The 24 T cell receptor beta chains below all came from one sample that was sequenced in a study of T-cell reconstitution after alpha-beta-depleted transplantation in children. A TCRbeta library incorporating unique molecular identifiers was prepared. A single record per CDR3 protein comes from TCRdb applying MiXCR to the PCR reads. Here the sample spans 450,000 to 700,000 distinct CDR3 sequences, roughly 30% being singletons. The sample here was PBMCs, taken before TCRalphabeta/CD19-depleted stem cell transplant. The source is a boy under two years old with Wiskott-Aldrich syndrome, due to receive a stem cell transplant.

The chain combines TRBV6-5 with TRBJ2-7; TRBD1 matches at 9 bases. The CDR3 has 16 residues. Germline V gene sequence: CDR1 MNHEY, CDR2 SVGAGI. V trimming: 0 bases; J trimming: 9 bases; junction bases outside the gene matches: 12. The CDR3 here is CASSYSRTGALSGQYF. As DNA, the CDR3 is TGTGCCAGCAGTTACTCTCGGACAGGGGCATTAAGCGGGCAGTACTTC.

This clonotype was seen a handful of times. The chain couples TRBV4-2 to TRBJ2-5; 11 bases are shared with TRBD2. Per germline, CDR1 LGHNA and CDR2 YNFKEQ. V dropped 0 bases and J dropped 0; count of bases not matched to a gene: 6. The CDR3 loop spans 18 amino acids. The CDR3 DNA reads as TGTGCCAGCAGCCAAGAAGGGACTAGCGGTGCGTACCAAGAGACCCAGTACTTC. Protein product: CASSQEGTSGAYQETQYF.

V is TRBV29-1 and J is TRBJ2-3; D not certain. Germline V gene data show CDR1 as SQVTM and CDR2 as ANQGSEA. The CDR3 totals 12 residues. Trimming stripped 7 bases from V and 0 bases from J, with 8 bases between. CDR3 nucleotide sequence: TGCAGCGCCGCGGCTAGCACAGATACGCAGTATTTT. Protein product: CSAAASTDTQYF.

The rearrangement uses TRBV7-2 and TRBJ1-6; D is unresolved. Germline V gene lookup returns CDR1 SGHTA and CDR2 FQGNSA. Trimming shortened V by 1 base and J by 7 bases, and 11 bases separated the two germline ends. The CDR3 has 15 amino acids. The CDR3 DNA sequence: TGTGCCAGCAGCTTAGACGTCAGAGGAAATTCACCCCTCCACTTT. It codes for CASSLDVRGNSPLHF.

There are a few counts of this clonotype. The rearrangement links TRBV28 to TRBJ2-2; TRBD1 aligns across 9 bases. The CDR3 covers 14 residues. Germline lookup yields CDR1 MDHEN and CDR2 SYDVKM. Trimming removed 8 bases from V and 2 bases from J; junction bases left unmatched: 3. CDR3 protein: CASLGQGNTGELFF. The CDR3 DNA reads TGTGCCAGCTTGGGACAGGGTAACACCGGGGAGCTGTTTTTT.

The chain is built from TRBV5-1 and TRBJ2-1, with D maybe TRBD2 (7 bases). The CDR3 is 16 residues long. The germline V gene has CDR1 SGHRS and CDR2 YFSETQ. V was cut by 3 bases and J by 2 bases, with 15 bases left in between. The CDR3, as DNA: TGCGCCAGCAGCTCGATCGTAGGGGGGGCCTACAATGAGCAGTTCTTC. Translation gives CASSSIVGGAYNEQFF.

This clonotype has a handful of counts. This chain uses TRBV24-1 with TRBJ2-1, with 11 bases aligning to TRBD1. Trimming cost V 3 bases and J 6 bases; bases outside gene matches: 6. This CDR3 is 16 amino acids long. From germline, CDR1 is KGHDR and CDR2 SFDVKD. CDR3 region: CATSDRGGTGGNEQFF. The CDR3 bases are TGTGCCACCAGTGATCGAGGTGGGACAGGGGGCAATGAGCAGTTCTTC.

This clonotype was recorded a few times. This rearrangement joins TRBV4-1 to TRBJ2-1; the match to TRBD1 covers 7 bases. Trimming removed 4 bases from V and 4 bases from J; junction bases left unmatched: 7. The CDR3 runs 15 residues. Per the germline V gene, CDR1 is MGHRA and CDR2 is YSYEKL. CDR3 DNA sequence: TGCGCCAGCAGCCTCTCGGGACAGAGATACAATGAGCAGTTCTTC. It encodes CASSLSGQRYNEQFF.

This clonotype has just a few counts. This rearrangement joins TRBV5-6 to TRBJ2-7; D not certain. The CDR3 runs to 15 residues. V was pared by 1 base and J by 2 bases, with 13 bases between. CDR1 and CDR2 (germline): SGHDT, YYEEEE. The CDR3 sequence: CASSLPGGEPYEQYF. For the CDR3, the DNA is TGTGCCAGCAGCTTGCCAGGTGGTGAGCCCTACGAGCAGTACTTC.

The genes are TRBV20-1 and TRBJ2-7; D gene unclear. CDR1 and CDR2 from the germline V gene are DFQATT and SNEGSKA (reference sequence). The CDR3 contains 13 residues. V shed 0 bases and J shed 0 bases, with 6 bases lying between them. The CDR3 reads CSAREGNSYEQYF. In DNA form, the CDR3 reads TGCAGTGCTAGAGAGGGGAACTCCTACGAGCAGTACTTC.

The chain has TRBV11-2 and TRBJ2-7, with 7 bases fitting TRBD1. Germline V CDR1 and CDR2: SGHAT, FQNNGV. The length of the CDR3 is 16 residues. With V trimmed by 3 bases and J by 0 bases, 8 bases remained unmatched. This chain's CDR3 is CASSFIDRAHSYEQYF. The CDR3 DNA is TGTGCCAGCAGCTTTATAGACAGGGCCCACTCCTACGAGCAGTACTTC.

With respect to this clonotype: The limits of the CDR3 on the DNA are not certain, so only TCRdb's listed CDR3 is given. The chain couples TRBV6-5 to TRBJ1-1; the table names TRBD1, a call not compared with the DNA. Counting both end residues, the CDR3 totals 14 amino acids. Per germline, CDR1 MNHEY and CDR2 SVGAGI. The chain's CDR3 is CASSYSAVGQGSFF.

This chain connects TRBV20-1 to TRBJ1-4; D not certain. Germline lookup yields CDR1 DFQATT and CDR2 SNEGSKA (reference sequence). CDR3 length: 13 amino acids. V was clipped by 5 bases and J by 2 bases, with 9 bases between them. This CDR3 reads CSALTNTNEKLFF. CDR3 DNA: TGCAGTGCTTTGACAAATACTAATGAAAAACTGTTTTTT.

The rearrangement links TRBV5-1 to TRBJ2-5; D is uncertain. This CDR3 spans 12 amino acids. Germline loops: CDR1 SGHRS, CDR2 YFSETQ. The CDR3 DNA reads TGCGCTTCAAGCAGTCCAAAAGAGACCCAGTACTTC. Amino acid sequence: CASSSPKETQYF.

This clonotype turned up a few times. This chain uses TRBV12-3 or TRBV12-4 with TRBJ2-1, with TRBD2 matching 11 bases. Trimming cost V 8 bases and J 4 bases; bases outside gene matches: 16. The CDR3 spans 18 residues. Here the CDR3 reads CASLMLPITSGSYNEQFF. The CDR3 DNA reads TGTGCCAGCCTAATGCTGCCCATCACTAGCGGGAGTTACAATGAGCAGTTCTTC.

CDR3 amino acids: CSARVRAATEAFF. In nucleotides, the CDR3 is TGCAGTGCTAGAGTACGGGCGGCCACTGAAGCTTTCTTT. This rearrangement joins TRBV20-1 to TRBJ1-1; D unclear. Germline CDR1 DFQATT, CDR2 SNEGSKA (reference sequence). CDR3 length equals 13 residues. V lost 1 base and J lost 4, with 10 bases in between.

This clonotype was picked up a small number of times. The chain carries TRBV5-1 and TRBJ2-1; D is unresolved. CDR1 and CDR2 (germline): SGHRS, YFSETQ. The CDR3 length is 13 residues. Trimming removed 7 bases from V and 4 bases from J, with 12 bases in between. The CDR3 loop reads CASGSVSYNEQFF. In DNA form, the CDR3 reads TGCGCCAGCGGTTCGGTCAGTTACAATGAGCAGTTCTTC.

The chain couples TRBV12-3 or TRBV12-4 to TRBJ2-5, with D hard to call. The length of the CDR3 is 14 residues. V was pared by 5 bases and J by 4 bases, with 14 bases between. The CDR3 here is CASSPRPSAETQYF. DNA of the CDR3: TGTGCCAGCAGTCCACGTCCAAGCGCAGAGACCCAGTACTTC.

This chain connects TRBV6-1 to TRBJ1-4, with a tentative D call TRBD1 (6 bases). The ends were cut back, 7 bases at V and 8 bases at J, with 17 bases in the middle. Germline loops: CDR1 MNHNS, CDR2 SASEGT. The CDR3 is 14 residues long. The CDR3 spells CASKTGPGREKLFF. The DNA for the CDR3 is TGTGCCAGCAAAACAGGGCCGGGACGCGAAAAACTGTTTTTT.

This clonotype was detected only a few times. The chain employs TRBV6-5 and TRBJ1-3; the D is unclear. This CDR3 has 16 amino acids. Germline V gives CDR1 MNHEY, CDR2 SVGAGI. Trimming stripped 0 bases from V and 4 bases from J, with 13 bases between. The chain's CDR3 is CASSYSRPGSGNTIYF. DNA of the CDR3: TGTGCCAGCAGTTACTCGCGACCCGGGTCCGGAAACACCATATATTTT.

As regards this clonotype: The CDR3 carries no conserved terminal phenylalanine or tryptophan, so it likely arises from a read error. No DNA is shown, since the ends of the CDR3 on it are uncertain; the CDR3 is the one TCRdb lists. This chain connects TRBV5-1 to TRBJ2-7; TRBD1, the table's D call, lacks a check against the DNA. Germline V CDR1 and CDR2: SGHRS, YFSETQ. The CDR3 spans 13 residues, counting both ends. CDR3 sequence reads: CASSLGGSYEHYS.

In its sample, this clonotype was seen once. The CDR3 nucleotides read TGTGCCAGCAGTTTATCACTAGCGAGGCGTAATGAGCAGTTCTTC. This codes for CASSLSLARRNEQFF. The rearrangement joins TRBV27 to TRBJ2-1; 7 bases align to TRBD2. After removal of 0 bases from V and 7 bases from J, the junction contained 6 bases not matched to a gene. This CDR3 is 15 amino acids long. Per germline, CDR1 MNHEY and CDR2 SMNVEV (reference sequence).

This clonotype has only a few counts. The rearrangement uses TRBV28 and TRBJ1-3; D is possibly TRBD1 (6 bases). Trimming removed 4 bases at V and 2 bases at J, with 12 bases between. The CDR3 length is 15 residues. Germline V gene lookup returns CDR1 MDHEN and CDR2 SYDVKM. This CDR3 is CASSWGGQAGNTIYF. CDR3 sequence (DNA): TGTGCCAGCAGTTGGGGGGGGCAAGCTGGAAACACCATATATTTT.

The chain is built from TRBV9 and TRBJ2-1; TRBD1 might be the D (6 bases). The CDR3 is 15 residues long. V gave up 0 bases and J gave up 8 bases, with 15 bases separating them. Germline CDR1 SGDLS, CDR2 YYNGEE. In nucleotides, the CDR3 is TGTGCCAGCAGCGTAGATACAGGGATTCCATATGAGCAGTTCTTC. Encoded protein: CASSVDTGIPYEQFF.